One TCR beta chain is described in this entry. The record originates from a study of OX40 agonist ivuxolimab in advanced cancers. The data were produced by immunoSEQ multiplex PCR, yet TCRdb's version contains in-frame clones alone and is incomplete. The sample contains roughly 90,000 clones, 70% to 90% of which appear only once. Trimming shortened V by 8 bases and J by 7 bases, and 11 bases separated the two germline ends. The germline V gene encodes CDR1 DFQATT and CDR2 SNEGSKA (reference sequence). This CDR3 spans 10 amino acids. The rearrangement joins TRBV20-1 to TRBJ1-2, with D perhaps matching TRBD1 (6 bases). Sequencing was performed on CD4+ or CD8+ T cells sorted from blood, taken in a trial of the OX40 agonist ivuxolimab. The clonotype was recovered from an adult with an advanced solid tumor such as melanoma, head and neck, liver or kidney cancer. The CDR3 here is CSPKGGGYTF. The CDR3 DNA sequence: TGCAGTCCAAAAGGGGGTGGCTACACCTTC.